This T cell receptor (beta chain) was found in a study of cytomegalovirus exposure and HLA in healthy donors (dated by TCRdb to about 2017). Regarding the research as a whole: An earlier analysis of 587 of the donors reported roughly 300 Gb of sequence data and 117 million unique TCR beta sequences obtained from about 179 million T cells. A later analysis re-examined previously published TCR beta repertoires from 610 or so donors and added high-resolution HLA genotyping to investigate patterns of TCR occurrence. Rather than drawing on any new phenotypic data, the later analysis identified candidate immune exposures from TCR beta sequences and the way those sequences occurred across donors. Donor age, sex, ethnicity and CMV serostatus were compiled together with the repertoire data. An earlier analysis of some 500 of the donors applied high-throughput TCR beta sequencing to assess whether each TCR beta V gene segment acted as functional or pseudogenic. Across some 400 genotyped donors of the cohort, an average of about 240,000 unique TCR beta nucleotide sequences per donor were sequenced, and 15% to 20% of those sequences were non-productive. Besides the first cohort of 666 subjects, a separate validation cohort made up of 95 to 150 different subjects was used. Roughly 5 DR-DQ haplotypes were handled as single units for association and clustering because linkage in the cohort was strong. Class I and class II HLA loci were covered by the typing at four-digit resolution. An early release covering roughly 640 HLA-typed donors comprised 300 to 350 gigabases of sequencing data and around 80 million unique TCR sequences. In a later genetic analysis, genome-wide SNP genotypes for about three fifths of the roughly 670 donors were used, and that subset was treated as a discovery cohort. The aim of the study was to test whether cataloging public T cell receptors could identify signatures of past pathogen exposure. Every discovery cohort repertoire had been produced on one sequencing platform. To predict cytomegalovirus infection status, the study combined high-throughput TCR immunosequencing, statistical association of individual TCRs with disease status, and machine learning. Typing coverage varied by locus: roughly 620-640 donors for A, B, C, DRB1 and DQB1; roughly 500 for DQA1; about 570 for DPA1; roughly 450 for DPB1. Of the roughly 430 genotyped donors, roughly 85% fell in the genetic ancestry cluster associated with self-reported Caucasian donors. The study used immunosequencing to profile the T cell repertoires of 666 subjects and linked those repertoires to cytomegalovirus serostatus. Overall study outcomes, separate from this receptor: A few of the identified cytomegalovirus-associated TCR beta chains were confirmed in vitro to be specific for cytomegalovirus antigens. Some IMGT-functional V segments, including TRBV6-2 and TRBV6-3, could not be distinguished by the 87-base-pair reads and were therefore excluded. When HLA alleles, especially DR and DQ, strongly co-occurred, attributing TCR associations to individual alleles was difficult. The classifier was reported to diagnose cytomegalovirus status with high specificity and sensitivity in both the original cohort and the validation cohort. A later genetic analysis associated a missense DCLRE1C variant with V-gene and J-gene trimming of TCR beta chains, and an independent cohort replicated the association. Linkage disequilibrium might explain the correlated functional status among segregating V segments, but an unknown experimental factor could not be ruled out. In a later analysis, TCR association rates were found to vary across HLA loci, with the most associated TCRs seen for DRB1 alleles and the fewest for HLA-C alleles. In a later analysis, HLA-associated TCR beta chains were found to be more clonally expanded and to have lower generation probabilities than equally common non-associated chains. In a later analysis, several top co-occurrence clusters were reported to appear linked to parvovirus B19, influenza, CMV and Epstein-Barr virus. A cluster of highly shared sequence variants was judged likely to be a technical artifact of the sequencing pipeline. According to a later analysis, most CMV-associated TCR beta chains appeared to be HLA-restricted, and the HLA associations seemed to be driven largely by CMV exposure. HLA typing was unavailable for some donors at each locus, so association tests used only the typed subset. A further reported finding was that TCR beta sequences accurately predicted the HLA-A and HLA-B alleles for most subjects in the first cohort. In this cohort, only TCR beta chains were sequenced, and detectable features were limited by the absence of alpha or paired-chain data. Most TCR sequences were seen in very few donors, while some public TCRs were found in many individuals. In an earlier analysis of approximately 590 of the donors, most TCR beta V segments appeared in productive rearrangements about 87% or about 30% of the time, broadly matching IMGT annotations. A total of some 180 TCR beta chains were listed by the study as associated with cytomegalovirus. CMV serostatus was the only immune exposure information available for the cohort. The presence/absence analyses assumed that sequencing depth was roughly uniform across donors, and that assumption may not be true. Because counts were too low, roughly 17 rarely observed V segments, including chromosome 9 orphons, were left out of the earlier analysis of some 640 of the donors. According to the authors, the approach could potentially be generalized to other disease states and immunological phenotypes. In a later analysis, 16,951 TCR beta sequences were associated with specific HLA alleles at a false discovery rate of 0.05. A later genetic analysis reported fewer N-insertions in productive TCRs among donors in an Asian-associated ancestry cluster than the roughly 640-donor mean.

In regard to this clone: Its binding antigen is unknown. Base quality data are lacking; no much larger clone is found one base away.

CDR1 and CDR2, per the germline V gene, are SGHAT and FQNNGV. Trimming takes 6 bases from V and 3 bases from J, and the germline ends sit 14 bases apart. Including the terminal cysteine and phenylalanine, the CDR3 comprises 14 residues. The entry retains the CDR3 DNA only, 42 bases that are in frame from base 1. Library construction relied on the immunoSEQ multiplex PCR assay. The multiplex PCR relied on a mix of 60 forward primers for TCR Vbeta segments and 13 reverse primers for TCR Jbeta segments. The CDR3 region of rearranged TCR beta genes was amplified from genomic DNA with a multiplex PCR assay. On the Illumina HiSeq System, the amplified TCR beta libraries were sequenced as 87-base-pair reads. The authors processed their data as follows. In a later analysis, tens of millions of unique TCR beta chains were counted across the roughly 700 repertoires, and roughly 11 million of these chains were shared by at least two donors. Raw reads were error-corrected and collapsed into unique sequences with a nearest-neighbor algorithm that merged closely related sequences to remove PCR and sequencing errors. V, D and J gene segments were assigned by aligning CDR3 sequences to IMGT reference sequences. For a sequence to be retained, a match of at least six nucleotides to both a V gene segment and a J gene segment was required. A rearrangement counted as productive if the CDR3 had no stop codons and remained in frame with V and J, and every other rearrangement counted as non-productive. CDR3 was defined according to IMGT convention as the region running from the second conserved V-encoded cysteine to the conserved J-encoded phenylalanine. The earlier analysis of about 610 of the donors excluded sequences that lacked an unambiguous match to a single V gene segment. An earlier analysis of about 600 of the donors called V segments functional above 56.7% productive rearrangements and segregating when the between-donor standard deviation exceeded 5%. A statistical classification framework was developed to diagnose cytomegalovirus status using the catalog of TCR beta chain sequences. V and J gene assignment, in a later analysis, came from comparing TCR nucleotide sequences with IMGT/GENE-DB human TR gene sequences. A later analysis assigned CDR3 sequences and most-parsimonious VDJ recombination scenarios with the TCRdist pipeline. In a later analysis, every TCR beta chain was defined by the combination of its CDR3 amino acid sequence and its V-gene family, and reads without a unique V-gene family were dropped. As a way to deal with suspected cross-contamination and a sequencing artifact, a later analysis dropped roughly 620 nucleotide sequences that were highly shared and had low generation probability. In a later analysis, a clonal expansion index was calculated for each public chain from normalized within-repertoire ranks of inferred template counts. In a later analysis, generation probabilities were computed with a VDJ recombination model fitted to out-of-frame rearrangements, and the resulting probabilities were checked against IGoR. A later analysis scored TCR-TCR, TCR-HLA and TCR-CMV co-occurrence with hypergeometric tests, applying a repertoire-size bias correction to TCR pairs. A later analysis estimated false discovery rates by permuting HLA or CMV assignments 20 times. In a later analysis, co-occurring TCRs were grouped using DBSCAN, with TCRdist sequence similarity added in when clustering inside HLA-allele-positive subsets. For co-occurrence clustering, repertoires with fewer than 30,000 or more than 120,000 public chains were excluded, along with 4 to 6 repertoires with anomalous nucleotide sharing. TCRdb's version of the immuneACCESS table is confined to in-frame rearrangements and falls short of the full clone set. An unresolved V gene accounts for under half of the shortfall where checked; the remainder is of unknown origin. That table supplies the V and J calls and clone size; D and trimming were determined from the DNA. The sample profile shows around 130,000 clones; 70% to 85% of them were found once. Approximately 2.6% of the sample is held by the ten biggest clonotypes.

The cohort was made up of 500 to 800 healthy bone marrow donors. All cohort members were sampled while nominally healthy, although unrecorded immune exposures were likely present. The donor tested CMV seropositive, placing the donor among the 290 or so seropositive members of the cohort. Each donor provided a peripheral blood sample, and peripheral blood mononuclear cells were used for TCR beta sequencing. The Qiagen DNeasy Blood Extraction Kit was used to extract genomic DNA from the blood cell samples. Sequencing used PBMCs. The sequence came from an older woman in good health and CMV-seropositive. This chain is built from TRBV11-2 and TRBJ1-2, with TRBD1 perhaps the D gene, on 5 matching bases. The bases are TGTGCCAGCAGTTTTGAGTGGGGGGACTATGGCTACACCTTC. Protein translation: CASSFEWGDYGYTF.